The 5 T cell receptor beta chains presented below share a single source sample, sequenced in a study of blood T cell repertoires in COVID-19. Clones were sequenced by immunoSEQ multiplex PCR, and TCRdb holds only the in-frame ones, with some missing. Of 120,000 to 150,000 clones listed, approximately 84% were seen once; the top ten hold 5.5%. The sequenced sample consisted of PBMCs or T cells enriched from blood (not recorded which). These receptors all stem from a middle-aged man with acute COVID-19.

The V call is TRBV7-9, the J call TRBJ2-7; D perhaps matches TRBD2 (5 bases). Germline loops: CDR1 SEHNR, CDR2 FQNEAQ (reference sequence). CDR3 length: 13 amino acids. Trimming stripped 3 bases from V and 5 bases from J, with 11 bases between. The CDR3 coding sequence is TGTGCCAGCAGCTTCAGGACTCTCAACGAGCAGTACTTC. Its protein is CASSFRTLNEQYF.

The CDR3 DNA reads as TGTGCCAGCAGCTGGCATGAGCAGTTCTTC. This translates into CASSWHEQFF. V is TRBV6-2 or TRBV6-3 and J is TRBJ2-1; no reliable D call. Germline CDR1 is MNHEY and CDR2 is SVGEGT. V shed 6 bases and J shed 8 bases, with 5 bases lying between them. This CDR3 is 10 amino acids long.

This rearrangement joins TRBV6-5 to TRBJ1-2; perhaps TRBD1 as D (5 bases). With 5 bases removed from V and 7 bases from J, the gap between germline ends came to 14 bases. The germline gives CDR1 MNHEY, CDR2 SVGAGI. This CDR3 is built from 13 residues. CDR3 residues: CASSPNQGFGYTF. The CDR3 DNA is TGTGCCAGCAGTCCGAATCAGGGATTTGGCTACACCTTC.

V and J are TRBV3-1 (or the pseudogene TRBV3-2) and TRBJ1-6; no reliable D call. Deletions cut 7 bases from V and 7 bases from J, with 14 bases between. Germline loops: CDR1 LGHDT, CDR2 YNNKEL (reference sequence). The CDR3 contains 14 residues. The CDR3 nucleotides read TGTGCCAGCAACCCGACAAGGGAGAATTCACCCCTCCACTTT. Amino acid sequence: CASNPTRENSPLHF.

This clone was picked up one time. V gene TRBV7-9 combines with J gene TRBJ2-3; unclear D gene. Between the trimmed V and J ends, which lost 6 bases and 3 bases, there was a span of 7 bases. The CDR3 runs 12 residues. Germline CDR1 reads SEHNR; CDR2 reads FQNEAQ (reference sequence). The CDR3 coding sequence is TGTGCCAGCAGTTTACATACAGATACGCAGTATTTT. It translates to CASSLHTDTQYF.